This is a list of T cell receptor beta chains from one sample in a study of cytomegalovirus exposure and HLA in healthy donors. This table comes from immunoSEQ multiplex PCR, and its TCRdb copy is limited to in-frame clones, with some not included. This table holds over 150,000 clones, approximately 90% found once. Sequencing was done on a sample of PBMCs. These receptors were collected from a woman aged 25 to 39 in good health and CMV-seronegative. Both conserved end residues are part of each CDR3. D genes are given only for firm matches. Not all rows give a size; the values are once, few, many and, for expanded clones, a class.

CASSVPRTGGQNSPLHF,TGTGCCAGCAGCGTGCCCCGGACAGGCGGGCAAAATTCACCCCTCCACTTT,.,TRBV9,TRBJ1-6,TRBD1
CASTTPNAGIGYGYTF,TGTGCCAGCACAACCCCCAACGCAGGCATCGGCTATGGCTACACCTTC,.,TRBV28,TRBJ1-2,.
CVNRQGGQPQHF,TGCGTCAACCGACAGGGAGGACAGCCCCAGCATTTT,once,TRBV5-1,TRBJ1-5,TRBD1
CASSTTLTGSNQPQHF,TGTGCCAGCAGTACAACATTGACAGGTAGCAATCAGCCCCAGCATTTT,.,TRBV6-6,TRBJ1-5,.
CASSSLRDRGYYEQYF,TGTGCCAGCAGCTCCCTCCGGGACAGGGGGTACTACGAGCAGTACTTC,.,TRBV13,TRBJ2-7,TRBD1
CASSLADSSYEQYF,TGTGCCAGCAGCTTAGCGGACAGTTCCTACGAGCAGTACTTC,.,TRBV7-9,TRBJ2-7,.
CASIGGGTGGYTF,TGTGCCTCTATAGGCGGGGGCACGGGCGGCTACACCTTC,.,TRBV30,TRBJ1-2,.
CASGGSGSRSTDTQYF,TGTGCTAGTGGTGGATCGGGGAGTCGAAGCACAGATACGCAGTATTTT,.,TRBV12-5,TRBJ2-3,.
CASSATGDEEFF,TGCGCCAGCAGTGCCACAGGGGATGAGGAGTTCTTC,.,TRBV4-1,TRBJ2-1,TRBD1
CASSLVGSGNEQYF,TGCGCCAGCAGCTTGGTAGGAAGCGGAAACGAGCAGTACTTC,.,TRBV5-1,TRBJ2-7,.
CAWGLRTNTQYF,TGTGCCTGGGGACTTCGGACGAATACGCAGTATTTT,.,TRBV30,TRBJ2-3,.
CSVEQGPNYGYTF,TGCAGCGTTGAGCAGGGCCCTAACTATGGCTACACCTTC,.,TRBV29-1,TRBJ1-2,.
CASSPPGLAPYEQYF,TGTGCCAGCAGTCCGCCGGGACTAGCGCCCTACGAGCAGTACTTC,.,TRBV9,TRBJ2-7,TRBD2
CASRSLQGARETQYF,TGTGCCAGCAGATCATTACAGGGGGCGCGGGAGACCCAGTACTTC,.,TRBV28,TRBJ2-5,TRBD1
CSGTIQGNEQYF,TGCAGCGGGACAATACAGGGGAACGAGCAGTACTTC,.,TRBV29-1,TRBJ2-7,TRBD1
CSVGLREAKNIQYF,TGCAGCGTTGGGCTGCGGGAGGCCAAAAACATTCAGTACTTC,.,TRBV29-1,TRBJ2-4,TRBD2
CARSGKGQDHQPQHF,TGTGCCAGAAGCGGAAAAGGACAGGATCATCAGCCCCAGCATTTT,.,TRBV5-3,TRBJ1-5,TRBD1
CASSTVSPGYNEQFF,TGTGCCAGCAGCACAGTGTCCCCCGGTTACAATGAGCAGTTCTTC,.,TRBV13,TRBJ2-1,.
CASSGGETQYF,TGTGCCAGCAGTGGAGGAGAGACCCAGTACTTC,.,TRBV6-5,TRBJ2-5,.
CASSRTGDDEKLFF,TGCGCCAGCAGCCGGACAGGGGATGATGAAAAACTGTTTTTT,.,TRBV4-1,TRBJ1-4,TRBD1
CASSTRDRVGNEQFF,TGTGCCAGTAGTACCCGGGACAGGGTTGGGAATGAGCAGTTCTTC,.,TRBV19,TRBJ2-1,TRBD1
CAISTGTGADNEQFF,TGTGCCATCAGCACCGGGACAGGGGCGGACAATGAGCAGTTCTTC,few,TRBV10-3,TRBJ2-1,TRBD1
CASSEGTPYQPQHF,TGTGCCAGCAGTGAAGGGACACCGTATCAGCCCCAGCATTTT,.,TRBV6-1,TRBJ1-5,.
CASSPLTIGSGTEAFF,TGCGCCAGCAGCCCCTTAACTATCGGCTCGGGCACTGAAGCTTTCTTT,.,TRBV5-1,TRBJ1-1,.
CASSQEASGIETQYF,TGTGCCAGCAGCCAAGAGGCTAGCGGGATAGAGACCCAGTACTTC,.,TRBV7-9,TRBJ2-5,TRBD2
CAISESEQGRDTQYF,TGTGCCATCAGTGAGTCAGAACAGGGTCGGGATACGCAGTATTTT,.,TRBV10-3,TRBJ2-3,.
CASSLGGSFLNTEAFF,TGCGCCAGCAGCTTGGGCGGATCTTTCCTGAACACTGAAGCTTTCTTT,.,TRBV5-1,TRBJ1-1,.
CASSAGLAIDTQYF,TGTGCCAGCAGCGCGGGACTAGCTATAGATACGCAGTATTTT,.,TRBV5-4,TRBJ2-3,TRBD2
CASVAPWGSNEKLFF,TGTGCCTCAGTAGCCCCATGGGGCAGTAATGAAAAACTGTTTTTT,.,TRBV19,TRBJ1-4,.
CASRPTGAYEQYF,TGTGCCAGCAGGCCGACAGGGGCCTACGAGCAGTACTTC,.,TRBV6-5,TRBJ2-7,TRBD1
CASSLIAGVSYNEQFF,TGTGCCAGCAGCTTGATAGCGGGGGTGTCCTACAATGAGCAGTTCTTC,.,TRBV5-8,TRBJ2-1,TRBD2
CASSFPQGEGTGELFF,TGCGCCAGCAGTTTTCCACAGGGGGAAGGCACCGGGGAGCTGTTTTTT,few,TRBV5-1,TRBJ2-2,TRBD1
CASSWNSLTEAFF,TGTGCCAGCAGTTGGAACAGCCTAACTGAAGCTTTCTTT,.,TRBV27,TRBJ1-1,.
CASSARQGWSYGYTF,TGTGCCAGTAGTGCCCGACAGGGTTGGAGCTATGGCTACACCTTC,.,TRBV19,TRBJ1-2,TRBD1
CASSSPGTGGIYEQYF,TGTGCCAGCAGTTCCCCCGGGACAGGGGGCATCTACGAGCAGTACTTC,.,TRBV28,TRBJ2-7,TRBD1
CASSLGSGEPDTQYF,TGTGCCAGCAGCTTAGGTAGCGGGGAGCCAGATACGCAGTATTTT,.,TRBV7-2,TRBJ2-3,TRBD2
CASSQDGSGGAADTQYF,TGCGCCAGCAGCCAAGATGGCAGCGGGGGGGCCGCAGATACGCAGTATTTT,.,TRBV4-1,TRBJ2-3,TRBD2
CASSLIWGGAYEQYF,TGTGCCAGCAGTTTAATTTGGGGGGGGGCCTACGAGCAGTACTTC,.,TRBV27,TRBJ2-7,TRBD2
CASSFPRDSFNEKLFF,TGTGCCAGCAGCTTCCCCCGGGACAGCTTTAATGAAAAACTGTTTTTT,.,TRBV7-9,TRBJ1-4,TRBD1
CASSPPITLAGDRSLYEQYF,TGTGCCAGCTCACCACCGATAACACTAGCGGGAGACCGAAGTCTCTACGAGCAGTACTTC,.,TRBV18,TRBJ2-7,TRBD2
CASQRQGAGNEQFF,TGCGCCAGCCAACGGCAGGGGGCAGGAAATGAGCAGTTCTTC,.,TRBV4-3,TRBJ2-1,TRBD1
CASSFSGGGYGYTF,TGTGCCAGCAGCTTCTCAGGGGGCGGTTATGGCTACACCTTC,.,TRBV13,TRBJ1-2,TRBD1
CASSTDSSNQPQHF,TGTGCCAGCTCAACCGACAGTTCCAATCAGCCCCAGCATTTT,.,TRBV18,TRBJ1-5,.
CASTLRTGVANEKLFF,TGTGCCAGCACCCTGCGGACAGGGGTTGCTAATGAAAAACTGTTTTTT,.,TRBV6-6,TRBJ1-4,TRBD1
CASTPTGGVWQPQHF,TGTGCCAGCACCCCGACAGGGGGCGTGTGGCAGCCCCAGCATTTT,.,TRBV28,TRBJ1-5,TRBD1
CASSSATSGRATNTQYF,TGTGCCAGCAGCTCAGCGACTAGCGGGAGGGCCACAAATACGCAGTATTTT,once,TRBV5-4,TRBJ2-3,TRBD2
CASSLEGWGPGDTIYF,TGTGCCAGCAGCTTAGAAGGGTGGGGGCCTGGGGACACCATATATTTT,.,TRBV7-2,TRBJ1-3,.
CASSKGLYEQYF,TGTGCCAGCTCTAAGGGGCTATACGAGCAGTACTTC,.,TRBV2,TRBJ2-7,.
CASSPARGPNTEAFF,TGTGCCAGCAGTCCGGCCCGGGGTCCGAACACTGAAGCTTTCTTT,few,TRBV6-5,TRBJ1-1,.